The present T cell receptor (beta chain) was sequenced within a study of T cell responses to AZD1222 COVID-19 vaccine. General study findings and limits: Recipients of two AZD1222 doses showed rising Spike-specific TCR breadth and depth.

Germline V lookup: CDR1 LNHDA, CDR2 SQIVND (reference sequence). This CDR3 spans 14 amino acids. Trimming shortened V by 5 bases and J by 2 bases, and 10 bases separated the two germline ends. TCRdb's table, derived via immunoSEQ multiplex PCR, lists solely in-frame clones and lacks some. In the table there are 90,000 to 120,000 clones, 92% of which are singletons. For this clone: Its antigen is currently unknown.

This TCR was recovered from an adult who received the AZD1222 COVID-19 vaccine. The chain employs TRBV19 and TRBJ1-3; D unresolved. The sample was peripheral blood, taken 28 days after the second AZD1222 dose. The CDR3 loop is CASSALLAGNTIYF. CDR3 nucleotide sequence: TGTGCCAGTAGTGCCCTGCTGGCTGGAAACACCATATATTTT.